Below are 13 T cell receptor beta chains sequenced from a single sample in a study of identical twins. MiXCR, run by TCRdb on the 5' RACE reads, gives a single entry per CDR3 protein. The sample shows some 630,000 distinct CDR3 sequences, roughly 7.2% of them seen only once. The data were also submitted as part of a second study, on yellow fever vaccine responses in identical twins.

Sequenced sample: PBMCs. These receptors were taken from a woman aged 18-29 years in good health.

Only a few counts were recorded for this clonotype. This chain links TRBV7-9 with TRBJ2-5; 7 nucleotides agree with TRBD1. The CDR3 loop spans 15 amino acids. CDR1 SEHNR and CDR2 FQNEAQ come from the germline V gene (reference sequence). V gave up 5 bases and J gave up 0 bases; unmatched junction bases: 6. DNA for the CDR3: TGTGCCAGCAGCCCAGACAGGGTGTACCAAGAGACCCAGTACTTC. Its protein product is CASSPDRVYQETQYF.

The chain joins TRBV5-5 to TRBJ2-7, with D uncertain. CDR3 size: 13 residues. The ends were cut back, 7 bases at V and 6 bases at J, with 17 bases in the middle. Germline CDR1 and CDR2: SGHKS and YYEKEE (reference sequence). DNA for the CDR3: TGTGCCAGCGGCCCGGTGATCCTCTGCGAGCAGTACTTC. It encodes CASGPVILCEQYF.

This clonotype occurred once. The chain combines TRBV19 with TRBJ1-5; the D is unclear. The CDR3 runs 15 residues. V shed 6 bases and J shed 4 bases, with 16 bases lying between them. Looked up from germline, CDR1 is LNHDA and CDR2 is SQIVND (reference sequence). The DNA for the CDR3 is TGTGCCAGTAGCCTTGATGCCGGGGTAAATCAGCCCCAGCATTTT. Protein sequence: CASSLDAGVNQPQHF.

This clonotype was seen a few times. The chain has TRBV7-9 and TRBJ2-7; 9 bases match TRBD1. Per the germline V gene, CDR1 is SEHNR and CDR2 is FQNEAQ (reference sequence). The length of the CDR3 is 17 residues. With V trimmed by 5 bases and J by 4 bases, 15 bases remained unmatched. Here the CDR3 DNA reads TGTGCCAGCAGCCATGGGTTGATAGGACAGGGGTCGTACGAGCAGTACTTC. Its protein is CASSHGLIGQGSYEQYF.

The CDR3 spells CASSFGDFTYEQYF. As DNA, the CDR3 is TGCGCCAGCAGCTTTGGAGATTTTACCTACGAGCAGTACTTC. This rearrangement joins TRBV5-1 to TRBJ2-7; D unclear. Per germline, CDR1 SGHRS and CDR2 YFSETQ. The V and J ends lost 2 bases and 2 bases respectively, with 11 bases between them. The CDR3 extends over 14 amino acids.

This chain uses TRBV5-6 with TRBJ2-3, with TRBD2 identical over 9 bases. Germline CDR1 SGHDT, CDR2 YYEEEE. V gave up 2 bases and J gave up 2 bases; unmatched junction bases: 6. This CDR3 spans 16 amino acids. This CDR3 reads CASSFGAGGITDTQYF. The CDR3, as DNA: TGTGCCAGCAGCTTCGGCGCGGGAGGGATCACAGATACGCAGTATTTT.

This clonotype was seen more than once but under ten times. This chain uses TRBV19 with TRBJ2-1; no definite D call. Germline CDR1 and CDR2: LNHDA and SQIVND (reference sequence). The CDR3 is made up of 15 amino acids. With 1 base removed from V and 7 bases from J, the gap between germline ends came to 14 bases. The CDR3 nucleotides are TGTGCCAGTAGTATAGGGGGTCCAGGCTATAATGAGCAGTTCTTC. Its translation is CASSIGGPGYNEQFF.

This clonotype was detected only a few times. The genes are TRBV4-1 and TRBJ2-5, with D hard to call. The CDR3 runs 18 residues. Germline V CDR1 and CDR2: MGHRA, YSYEKL. V lost 0 bases, J lost 5 bases, and 22 bases lay in between. The DNA of the CDR3 is TGCGCCAGCAGCCAAGAAGGAATCGCGAGGCGTGGGGTGGAGACCCAGTACTTC. Encoded protein: CASSQEGIARRGVETQYF.

This clonotype was observed many times. The chain joins TRBV7-9 to TRBJ1-1, with TRBD1 as a possible D gene (5 bases). CDR1 is SEHNR and CDR2 is FQNEAQ in the germline V gene (reference sequence). The CDR3 consists of 14 residues. V was shortened by 2 bases and J by 5 bases, with 12 bases between the two germline ends. CDR3 amino acids: CASSLWDAGTEAFF. In nucleotides, the CDR3 is TGTGCCAGCAGCTTATGGGACGCCGGTACTGAAGCTTTCTTT.

This sequence joins TRBV10-3 and TRBJ2-7, with D unresolved. Between the trimmed V and J ends, which lost 3 bases and 9 bases, there was a span of 12 bases. Germline V gene data show CDR1 as ENHRY and CDR2 as SYGVKD. The CDR3 is 12 residues long. The CDR3 region is CAISDEALWQYF. In nucleotides, the CDR3 is TGTGCCATCAGTGACGAGGCCCTATGGCAGTACTTC.

This clonotype was seen a handful of times. The chain joins TRBV7-8 to TRBJ2-2; maybe TRBD2 (5 bases). The germline gives CDR1 SGHVS, CDR2 FQNEAQ. V was trimmed by 5 bases and J by 6 bases, leaving 13 bases between them. The CDR3 is made up of 14 amino acids. This CDR3 reads CASSPPRDSGELFF. For the CDR3, the DNA is TGTGCCAGCAGCCCCCCCCGGGATTCCGGGGAGCTGTTTTTT.

The chain links TRBV5-1 to TRBJ1-1; TRBD1 agrees at 10 bases. The length of the CDR3 is 15 residues. V lost 4 bases, J lost 3 bases, and 6 bases stayed unmatched. Germline V gene data show CDR1 as SGHRS and CDR2 as YFSETQ. The DNA for the CDR3 is TGCGCCAGCAGCCCATGGGGACAGGGGCACACTGAAGCTTTCTTT. Its translation is CASSPWGQGHTEAFF.

The chain joins TRBV20-1 to TRBJ2-5, with 10 nucleotides matching TRBD2. The V gene's germline CDR1 is DFQATT and CDR2 SNEGSKA (reference sequence). V dropped 1 base and J dropped 4; count of bases not matched to a gene: 9. This CDR3 is 16 amino acids long. The CDR3 spells CSARVASGGSGETQYF. The CDR3 DNA follows: TGCAGTGCTAGAGTAGCTAGCGGGGGAAGCGGAGAGACCCAGTACTTC.